This T cell receptor (beta chain) was observed in a study of Graves' ophthalmopathy and Graves' hyperthyroidism. Background on the study: Ahead of any treatment, peripheral blood was obtained at the initial diagnosis.

As the template, RNA transcripts were used to amplify TCR beta CDR3 regions. An opening RT-PCR round employed HTBI primers and preceded a second-round multiplex PCR. TCRdb recomputed calls from the multiplex PCR reads with MiXCR, one row per CDR3 protein. The table shows 400,000 or so distinct CDR3 sequences, with 17% occurring only once. This clonotype was picked up many times. V gave up 4 bases and J gave up 2 bases, with 9 bases separating them. The CDR3 runs to 14 residues. Diagnosis was based on clinical symptoms, serum thyroxine, TRAb, thyroid ultrasound and orbital computed tomography. The V gene is TRBV12-3 or TRBV12-4, the J gene TRBJ1-5; D not certain. The TCR comes from an adult woman with stable Graves' hyperthyroidism. Sequencing was done on a sample of peripheral blood. CDR3 residues: CASSSNTGNQPQHF. Written as DNA, the CDR3 is TGTGCCAGCAGTTCCAACACGGGCAATCAGCCCCAGCATTTT.